This entry concerns a single T cell receptor beta chain. The data derive from a study of blood T cell repertoires in COVID-19. Study-wide context: Samples came from the United States, Italy and Spain, spanning acute and convalescent COVID-19. The cDNA or gDNA used as material had been derived from T cells, B-cell-depleted T cells, or PBMCs.

Original handling: Cell counts per sample came from amplifying reference gene primers. Produced via immunoSEQ multiplex PCR; TCRdb's table is partial and in-frame only. V, J and clone size are taken as reported in that table, and D and trimming were inferred from the DNA itself. In the table there are about 93,000 clones, roughly 90% of which are singletons. The length of the CDR3 is 16 residues. The germline CDR1 and CDR2 sequences are SGDLS and YYNGEE. Deletions cut 3 bases from V and 3 bases from J, with 19 bases between. Sequenced: peripheral blood. The V gene is TRBV9, the J gene TRBJ2-7; a possible D gene is TRBD2 (6 bases). This clonotype was obtained from a human donor with active COVID-19. The donor label of this sample is uncertain. The CDR3 protein is CASSGHLGGGFYEQYF. CDR3 in DNA: TGTGCCAGCAGCGGCCACCTGGGGGGAGGTTTCTACGAGCAGTACTTC.